The 25 T cell receptor beta chains given below trace back to one sample, sequenced in a study of blood T cell repertoires in COVID-19. The data were produced by immunoSEQ multiplex PCR, yet TCRdb's version contains in-frame clones alone and is incomplete. The repertoire holds about 47,000 clones, with 75% to 90% as singletons. Source material: peripheral blood. The source is a human donor with active COVID-19. The donor label of this sample is uncertain.

The gene calls are TRBV6-6 and TRBJ2-3; perhaps TRBD1 as D (7 bases). Germline CDR1 and CDR2: MNHNY and SVGAGI (reference sequence). The V end was cut by 6 bases, the J end by 8 bases, with 12 bases between. The CDR3 has 12 residues. CDR3 coding DNA: TGTGCCAGCAGCCCCCAGGGGGGTACGCAGTATTTT. It is translated as CASSPQGGTQYF.

The V gene is TRBV28, the J gene TRBJ2-7; D is uncertain. Per the germline V gene, CDR1 is MDHEN and CDR2 is SYDVKM. V lost 5 bases, J lost 6 bases, and 14 bases lay in between. This CDR3 has 13 residues. In DNA, the CDR3 is TGTGCCAGCAGTACCCGACTTGTATCCGAGCAGTACTTC. Protein sequence: CASSTRLVSEQYF.

This chain connects TRBV30 to TRBJ1-5; 7 bases align to TRBD1. The CDR3 runs to 15 residues. V lost 3 bases and J lost 4; bases outside the gene matches: 9. Per the germline V gene, CDR1 is GTSNPN and CDR2 is SVGIG (reference sequence). CDR3 region: CAWRGGDRENQPQHF. CDR3 coding DNA: TGTGCCTGGAGGGGGGGTGACAGGGAGAATCAGCCCCAGCATTTT.

The CDR3 nucleotides read TGTGCCAGCAGTTTTACAGGGACTGGCTACACCTTC. Protein product: CASSFTGTGYTF. The chain is built from TRBV28 and TRBJ1-2; tentatively, D is TRBD1 (6 bases). This CDR3 is 12 amino acids long. Germline loops: CDR1 MDHEN, CDR2 SYDVKM. The V end was cut by 3 bases, the J end by 7 bases, with 9 bases between.

The V call is TRBV7-2, the J call TRBJ1-1; TRBD1 matches at 11 bases. With 5 bases clipped from V and 8 bases from J, the junction kept 4 bases outside the gene matches. Germline loops: CDR1 SGHTA, CDR2 FQGNSA. The CDR3 is 13 amino acids. The CDR3 here is CASSPRTGGEAFF. The CDR3 coding sequence is TGTGCCAGCAGCCCACGGACAGGGGGCGAAGCTTTCTTT.

This clone was seen a single time. This chain's CDR3 is CASSFGQGRYEQFF. CDR3 coding DNA: TGTGCCAGTAGTTTCGGACAGGGGAGATATGAGCAGTTCTTC. V is TRBV19 and J is TRBJ2-1; 9 nucleotides line up with TRBD1. After removal of 5 bases from V and 8 bases from J, the junction contained 7 bases not matched to a gene. Germline V gene lookup returns CDR1 LNHDA and CDR2 SQIVND (reference sequence). The CDR3 runs to 14 residues.

This clone was detected once. This chain connects TRBV27 to TRBJ2-2, with TRBD1 identical over 8 bases. Germline lookup yields CDR1 MNHEY and CDR2 SMNVEV (reference sequence). Germline trimming cut 4 bases from V and 7 bases from J; bases unmatched to any gene: 5. The CDR3 covers 14 residues. The CDR3 loop is CASSYRGFDGELFF. The CDR3 nucleotides read TGTGCCAGCAGTTACAGGGGGTTTGACGGGGAGCTGTTTTTT.

The chain joins TRBV2 to TRBJ1-5; TRBD1 agrees at 9 bases. The CDR3 loop spans 14 amino acids. J gave up 5 bases and V 5 bases, and 4 bases lay outside the gene matches. Germline assignment: CDR1 SNHLY and CDR2 FYNNEI. CDR3 bases: TGTGCCAGCAGTAGGGACAGGGTCGATCAGCCCCAGCATTTT. It yields the protein CASSRDRVDQPQHF.

This rearrangement joins TRBV3-1 (or the pseudogene TRBV3-2) to TRBJ2-2, with 7 positions matching TRBD1. Unmatched junction bases numbered 6, after V lost 0 bases and J lost 2 bases. This CDR3 is built from 17 residues. CDR1 and CDR2 (germline): LGHDT, YNNKEL (reference sequence). The CDR3 DNA is TGTGCCAGCAGCCAAGAGCTCGACAGGGTAAACACCGGGGAGCTGTTTTTT. It yields the protein CASSQELDRVNTGELFF.

This sequence joins TRBV19 and TRBJ2-1; 9 nucleotides agree with TRBD1. Unmatched junction bases numbered 7, after V lost 0 bases and J lost 16 bases. CDR3 length equals 13 residues. CDR1 is LNHDA, CDR2 SQIVND, per germline (reference sequence). CDR3 amino acids: CASSIDIGDRVFF. In DNA, the CDR3 is TGTGCCAGTAGTATAGATATTGGGGACAGGGTTTTCTTC.

This clone was counted only a few times. The genes are TRBV9 and TRBJ1-2, with 9 bases lining up with TRBD1. Unmatched junction bases numbered 12, after V lost 5 bases and J lost 4 bases. CDR1 and CDR2 from the germline V gene are SGDLS and YYNGEE. The CDR3 is 16 residues long. CDR3 in amino acids: CASRAGQGIDGYGYTF. DNA of the CDR3: TGTGCCAGCAGAGCAGGACAGGGGATTGATGGCTATGGCTACACCTTC.

This chain joins TRBV30 and TRBJ2-5, with TRBD2 as a possible D gene (5 bases). The germline V and J ends were trimmed by 3 bases and 5 bases, with 10 bases remaining between them. In germline, CDR1 is GTSNPN, CDR2 SVGIG (reference sequence). This CDR3 is 12 amino acids long. Written as DNA, the CDR3 is TGTGCCTGGAGGGAGGTGGGGGAGACCCAGTACTTC. Its protein product is CAWREVGETQYF.

The chain recombines TRBV19 with TRBJ2-5; maybe TRBD1 (7 bases). V lost 5 bases to trimming and J lost 4 bases, with 8 bases between them. CDR1 is LNHDA and CDR2 is SQIVND in the germline V gene (reference sequence). The CDR3 is 12 residues long. The CDR3 nucleotides read TGTGCCAGTAGTCAGGGGGGAGAGACCCAGTACTTC. Translation gives CASSQGGETQYF.

V usage is TRBV2 and J usage is TRBJ1-5, with 8 bases fitting TRBD1. Trimming at V came to 1 base and at J to 7 bases, leaving 6 bases not matched to a gene. CDR1 is SNHLY, CDR2 FYNNEI, per germline. CDR3 size: 15 residues. The CDR3 protein is CASSEVRTGWQPQHF. CDR3 coding DNA: TGTGCCAGCAGTGAAGTGCGGACAGGGTGGCAGCCCCAGCATTTT.

The V call is TRBV5-4, the J call TRBJ1-1; D is unclear. The germline V gene has CDR1 SGHNT and CDR2 YYREEE (reference sequence). This CDR3 has 14 amino acids. Trimming took off 2 bases at V and 4 bases at J, with 12 bases between the two ends. CDR3 in amino acids: CASSFEGVSTEAFF. CDR3 DNA: TGTGCCAGCAGCTTTGAGGGTGTAAGCACTGAAGCTTTCTTT.

The chain recombines TRBV5-5 with TRBJ2-7; D gene uncertain. V dropped 4 bases and J dropped 1 base, with 12 bases sitting between them. CDR1 is SGHKS and CDR2 is YYEKEE in the germline V gene (reference sequence). CDR3 length: 14 amino acids. CDR3 DNA: TGTGCCAGCAGCCCGTTAGACTCTTCCTACGAGCAGTACTTC. This sequence encodes CASSPLDSSYEQYF. The complete variable domain, with remaining parts taken from reference TRBV5-5 and TRBJ2-7, reads DAGVTQSPTHLIKTRGQQVTLRCSPISGHKSVSWYQQVLGQGPQFIFQYYEKEERGRGNFPDRFSARQFPNYSSELNVNALLLGDSALYLCASSPLDSSYEQYFGPGTRLTVT.

This chain joins TRBV19 and TRBJ2-4; D gene uncertain. CDR3 size: 13 residues. Germline-derived CDR1 and CDR2 are LNHDA and SQIVND (reference sequence). V was cut by 0 bases and J by 2 bases, with 2 bases left in between. DNA of the CDR3: TGTGCCAGTAGTATAGATACCAAAAACATTCAGTACTTC. It yields the protein CASSIDTKNIQYF.

The chain combines TRBV6-5 with TRBJ2-5; D is uncertain. Trimming left V 5 bases short and J 2 bases short, with 6 bases between. Germline V gives CDR1 MNHEY, CDR2 SVGAGI. This CDR3 comprises 12 residues. This CDR3 is CASSPIQETQYF. CDR3 nucleotide sequence: TGTGCCAGCAGTCCTATTCAAGAGACCCAGTACTTC.

This chain uses TRBV24-1 with TRBJ2-1; maybe TRBD1 (6 bases). Looked up from germline, CDR1 is KGHDR and CDR2 is SFDVKD. The CDR3 totals 14 residues. The ends were cut back, 9 bases at V and 0 bases at J, with 11 bases in the middle. CDR3 sequence: CATAGAGSYNEQFF. CDR3 nucleotides: TGTGCCACCGCAGGGGCGGGCTCCTACAATGAGCAGTTCTTC.

The V and J genes are TRBV18 and TRBJ2-3; D call uncertain. The CDR3 totals 15 residues. Germline V gene data show CDR1 as KGHSH and CDR2 as LQKENI. With 0 bases removed from V and 2 bases from J, the gap between germline ends came to 9 bases. The CDR3 loop reads CASSPPPGNTDTQYF. CDR3 bases: TGTGCCAGCTCACCACCTCCGGGTAACACAGATACGCAGTATTTT.

In this sample, this clone turned up once. The J gene is TRBJ1-1, the V gene TRBV3-1 (or the pseudogene TRBV3-2), with D perhaps matching TRBD1 (6 bases). Trimming removed 4 bases at V and 1 base at J, with 10 bases between. The germline gives CDR1 LGHDT, CDR2 YNNKEL (reference sequence). The CDR3 has 14 residues. The CDR3 region has the DNA TGTGCCAGCAGCCGCGCAGGGGCGAACACTGAAGCTTTCTTT. This gives the protein CASSRAGANTEAFF.

This sequence joins TRBV5-1 and TRBJ1-2; D is possibly TRBD1 (6 bases). There are 15 residues in the CDR3. Trimming pared 4 bases from V and 4 bases from J, leaving 17 bases between. Per germline, CDR1 SGHRS and CDR2 YFSETQ. The CDR3 protein is CASSPKTGSAYGYTF. The CDR3 region has the DNA TGCGCCAGCAGCCCCAAGACAGGTTCCGCCTATGGCTACACCTTC.

Remarks on this clone: Other nucleotide sequences in the sample specify the same CDR3. This chain joins TRBV5-1 and TRBJ2-5, with a possible D match to TRBD1 (6 bases). The CDR3 runs 14 residues. Germline V gives CDR1 SGHRS, CDR2 YFSETQ. The V gene lost 0 bases and the J gene lost 2 bases, with 8 bases spanning the gap. CDR3 region: CASSLGQVQETQYF. CDR3 DNA: TGCGCCAGCAGCTTGGGACAGGTACAAGAGACCCAGTACTTC.

The rearrangement uses TRBV6-1 and TRBJ1-1; 8 bases map to TRBD1. In germline, CDR1 is MNHNS, CDR2 SASEGT. The CDR3 length is 15 residues. V shed 1 base, J shed 5 bases, and the junction held 6 bases outside the gene matches. CDR3: CASSEVQGARTEAFF. CDR3 DNA sequence: TGTGCCAGCAGTGAAGTGCAGGGGGCGCGGACTGAAGCTTTCTTT.

The chain carries TRBV24-1 and TRBJ2-2; D uncertain. Trimming stripped 4 bases from V and 4 bases from J, with 9 bases between. CDR3 length: 14 amino acids. Germline lookup yields CDR1 KGHDR and CDR2 SFDVKD. The CDR3 DNA sequence: TGTGCCACCAGTGACCCCAATTTCACCGGGGAGCTGTTTTTT. It specifies CATSDPNFTGELFF.